Shown below are 18 T cell receptor beta chains from a single sample sequenced in a study of blood T cell repertoires in COVID-19. Profiling relied on immunoSEQ multiplex PCR, and the TCRdb table lists in-frame clones only, not all of them. The sample records tens of thousands of clones, about 80% being singletons. Source material: peripheral blood. These receptor sequences come from a human donor in a cohort sampled during active COVID-19.

The V call is TRBV13, the J call TRBJ2-5; TRBD2 agrees at 12 bases. The trim removed 5 bases at V and 5 bases at J, leaving 6 bases unmatched. CDR3 length equals 15 residues. The germline CDR1 and CDR2 sequences are PRHDT and FYEKMQ (reference sequence). The CDR3 here is CASSIGLAGLETQYF. DNA of the CDR3: TGTGCCAGCAGCATCGGACTAGCGGGGCTGGAGACCCAGTACTTC.

J is TRBJ2-1 and V is TRBV7-2; 7 nucleotides agree with TRBD2. V dropped 6 bases and J dropped 14; count of bases not matched to a gene: 7. Germline assignment: CDR1 SGHTA and CDR2 FQGNSA. The CDR3 has 11 residues. The chain's CDR3 is CASRERGGEFF. CDR3 in DNA: TGTGCCAGCAGGGAAAGGGGAGGGGAGTTCTTC.

V is TRBV24-1 and J is TRBJ2-7; a weak D match, TRBD1 (6 bases). Germline assignment: CDR1 KGHDR and CDR2 SFDVKD. V lost 4 bases and J lost 7, with 22 bases in between. The CDR3 runs to 16 residues. This CDR3 reads CATSDPSRGRTSEQYF. The CDR3 DNA reads TGTGCCACCAGTGACCCCTCCAGGGGACGTACGTCTGAGCAGTACTTC.

This clone was recorded only once. The chain carries TRBV27 and TRBJ2-1, with TRBD1 matching 9 bases. Germline trimming cut 2 bases from V and 4 bases from J; bases unmatched to any gene: 6. CDR3 length equals 16 residues. Germline values: CDR1 MNHEY, CDR2 SMNVEV (reference sequence). CDR3 region: CASSLTPGQGYNEQFF. CDR3 bases: TGTGCCAGCAGTTTAACCCCGGGACAGGGTTACAATGAGCAGTTCTTC.

CDR3 in DNA: TGTGCCAGCAGCTTGTGGTGGGACAGGGGCCGCACTGAAGCTTTCTTT. This sequence encodes CASSLWWDRGRTEAFF. This chain uses TRBV5-6 with TRBJ1-1; TRBD1 agrees at 10 bases. J was trimmed by 4 bases and V by 1 base; bases with no gene match: 7. CDR3 size: 16 residues. Germline CDR1 and CDR2: SGHDT and YYEEEE.

CDR3 nucleotide sequence: TGTGCCAGCCGACTAGCGGGAGGGCCAACCGGGGAGCTGTTTTTT. The encoded protein is CASRLAGGPTGELFF. The chain uses TRBV19 and TRBJ2-2; 14 bases map to TRBD2. CDR3 length equals 15 residues. Germline V gene lookup returns CDR1 LNHDA and CDR2 SQIVND (reference sequence). V lost 9 bases, J lost 5 bases, and 5 bases stayed unmatched.

This clone showed up just a few times. The J gene is TRBJ1-2, the V gene TRBV2, with D tentatively TRBD1 (5 bases). Trimming removed 7 bases at V and 1 base at J, with 13 bases between. The CDR3 has 14 residues. CDR1 is SNHLY, CDR2 FYNNEI, per germline. For the CDR3, the DNA is TGTGCCAGCAATAGAGAAAGGGGTAACTATGGCTACACCTTC. Protein: CASNRERGNYGYTF.

The rearrangement uses TRBV6-4 and TRBJ2-1; TRBD2 matches 13 bases. Germline loops: CDR1 MRHNA, CDR2 SNTAGT. The junction had 5 bases not matched to a gene; V was cut back by 5 bases and J by 7 bases. This CDR3 region has 15 residues. The CDR3 here is CASSRLAGGNNEQFF. The CDR3 DNA reads TGTGCCAGCAGTAGACTAGCGGGAGGTAATAATGAGCAGTTCTTC.

J is TRBJ2-5 and V is TRBV7-3, with D possibly TRBD2 on 7 matching bases. The CDR3 sequence is 18 residues long. From germline, CDR1 is SGHTA and CDR2 FQGTGA. Between the trimmed V and J ends, which lost 5 bases and 3 bases, there was a span of 25 bases. The CDR3 loop is CASSPGLGGGLRKETQYF. CDR3 bases: TGTGCCAGCAGCCCCGGACTAGGGGGTGGGTTGCGGAAAGAGACCCAGTACTTC.

This sequence joins TRBV18 and TRBJ2-1; D might be TRBD2 (5 bases). This CDR3 contains 15 residues. The V gene lost 6 bases and the J gene lost 1 base, with 13 bases spanning the gap. The germline V gene encodes CDR1 KGHSH and CDR2 LQKENI. The CDR3 loop is CASSPLAVSYNEQFF. The CDR3 DNA reads as TGTGCCAGCTCTCCTCTAGCAGTATCCTACAATGAGCAGTTCTTC.

The CDR3 DNA is TGTGCCAGCAAAAGGTATGGGGAGGCACCGTCGAACACCGGGGAGCTGTTTTTT. It specifies CASKRYGEAPSNTGELFF. The gene calls are TRBV7-8 and TRBJ2-2; the D gene is possibly TRBD2 (6 bases). Trimming left V 7 bases short and J 0 bases short, with 21 bases between. Germline V gene sequence: CDR1 SGHVS, CDR2 FQNEAQ. The CDR3 consists of 18 residues.

The gene calls are TRBV6-6 and TRBJ2-1, with unresolved D. The CDR3 has 12 amino acids. Germline V gives CDR1 MNHNY, CDR2 SVGAGI (reference sequence). V lost 5 bases and J 10 bases, leaving 12 bases between the germline ends. The CDR3 nucleotides are TGTGCCAGCAGTCCGTTTTCGACAGAGCAGTTCTTC. Translated: CASSPFSTEQFF.

The gene calls are TRBV19 and TRBJ2-5; a possible D gene is TRBD2 (6 bases). In germline, CDR1 is LNHDA, CDR2 SQIVND (reference sequence). CDR3 size: 13 residues. Between the trimmed V and J ends, which lost 3 bases and 5 bases, there was a span of 10 bases. The CDR3 bases are TGTGCCAGTAGTATGCGCGGGGTTGAGACCCAGTACTTC. Its translation is CASSMRGVETQYF. Complete variable domain (other parts from reference TRBV19 and TRBJ2-5): DGGITQSPKYLFRKEGQNVTLSCEQNLNHDAMYWYRQDPGQGLRLIYYSQIVNDFQKGDIAEGYSVSREKKESFPLTVTSAQKNPTAFYLCASSMRGVETQYFGPGTRLLVL.

The chain carries TRBV3-1 (or the pseudogene TRBV3-2) and TRBJ2-7, with 8 bases aligning to TRBD1. The length of the CDR3 is 16 residues. Trimming cost V 4 bases and J 3 bases; bases outside gene matches: 11. Germline assignment: CDR1 LGHDT and CDR2 YNNKEL (reference sequence). The CDR3 sequence is CASSPFSWTGIYEQYF. CDR3 in DNA: TGTGCCAGCAGCCCCTTCTCCTGGACAGGGATCTACGAGCAGTACTTC.

Remarks on this clone: One end of the junction is discordant with germline, which a read error may explain. This chain links TRBV5-5 with TRBJ2-7; 10 positions match TRBD1. CDR1 and CDR2 from the germline V gene are SGHKS and YYEKEE (reference sequence). The CDR3 is 12 residues long. CDR3 nucleotides: TGTGCCAGCAGCCACCGGGGACAGGGGAAGAACTTC. Translating it yields CASSHRGQGKNF.

The chain joins TRBV18 to TRBJ1-3; D perhaps matches TRBD1 (6 bases). This CDR3 spans 15 amino acids. Germline assignment: CDR1 KGHSH and CDR2 LQKENI. Trimming cost V 6 bases and J 7 bases, with 19 bases left between them. CDR3 in DNA: TGTGCCAGCTCGCCGGTCGGACAGCCCCGTAACACCATATATTTT. It codes for CASSPVGQPRNTIYF.

The genes are TRBV13 and TRBJ2-2; D is perhaps TRBD2 (6 bases). In germline, CDR1 is PRHDT, CDR2 FYEKMQ (reference sequence). Trimming pared 8 bases from V and 1 base from J, leaving 14 bases between. CDR3 length equals 15 residues. The CDR3 DNA reads as TGTGCCAGCTTACTTACTAGCTGGAACACCGGGGAGCTGTTTTTT. As protein: CASLLTSWNTGELFF.

This clone was seen just once. CDR3 nucleotide sequence: TGCGCCAGCAGCCAAGAACCAGCGGGGGAAGACAATGAGCAGTTCTTC. Translated, it gives CASSQEPAGEDNEQFF. The chain links TRBV4-3 to TRBJ2-1, with TRBD2 matching 8 bases. CDR3 length: 16 residues. Germline V gene data show CDR1 as LGHNA and CDR2 as YSLEER. With V trimmed by 0 bases and J by 5 bases, 6 bases remained unmatched.